These T cell receptor beta chains were read from a single sample in a study of blood T cell repertoires in COVID-19. Clones were sequenced by immunoSEQ multiplex PCR, and TCRdb holds only the in-frame ones, with some missing. Altogether around 120,000 clones are present, 79% being singletons, with the ten largest covering 3% to 4.5%. Sequencing was carried out using peripheral blood. These receptors came from a woman at least 80 years old with acute or convalescent COVID-19. Each CDR3 is given with its conserved first and last residue. A D gene is named only where the DNA matches it firmly. Size values are once, few and many counts, or a class for expanded clones, and some rows have none.

cdr3_length	v_call	clone_size	d_call	j_call	cdr3_aa	cdr3_nt
13	TRBV19	NA	NA	TRBJ1-1	CASSIGGGAEAFF	TGTGCCAGTAGTATCGGGGGAGGAGCTGAAGCTTTCTTT
19	TRBV7-9	NA	NA	TRBJ1-3	CASSLREVKYSNSGNTIYF	TGTGCCAGCAGCTTACGGGAAGTAAAGTATTCAAACTCTGGAAACACCATATATTTT
11	TRBV20-1	NA	TRBD1	TRBJ1-2	CSTGTDYGYTF	TGCAGTACCGGGACAGATTATGGCTACACCTTC
15	TRBV7-2	NA	NA	TRBJ2-3	CASSSPTASTDTQYF	TGTGCCAGCAGCTCCCCGACAGCTAGCACAGATACGCAGTATTTT
12	TRBV6-6	NA	NA	TRBJ1-2	CASTISDYGYTF	TGTGCCAGCACTATTAGCGACTATGGCTACACCTTC
13	TRBV5-5	NA	NA	TRBJ2-5	CASSPGTQETQYF	TGTGCCAGCAGCCCCGGGACACAAGAGACCCAGTACTTC
15	TRBV6-5	NA	TRBD1	TRBJ1-4	CASGQGAVANEKLFF	TGTGCCAGCGGCCAGGGGGCGGTGGCTAATGAAAAACTGTTTTTT
16	TRBV4-3	NA	TRBD1	TRBJ1-3	CASSDSGTGLGNTIYF	TGCGCCAGCAGCGACTCCGGGACAGGGTTGGGAAACACCATATATTTT
15	TRBV2	NA	NA	TRBJ1-3	CASRPGHLSGNTIYF	TGTGCCAGCAGGCCTGGACACCTCTCTGGAAACACCATATATTTT
15	TRBV27	NA	NA	TRBJ1-5	CASSRGRYSNQPQHF	TGTGCCAGCAGCAGGGGACGCTATAGCAATCAGCCCCAGCATTTT
13	TRBV11-2	once	NA	TRBJ2-5	CASSTGFQETQYF	TGTGCCAGCAGCACAGGATTCCAAGAGACCCAGTACTTC
15	TRBV28	NA	TRBD1	TRBJ1-2	CASSSTGALTYGYTF	TGTGCCAGCAGTTCCACAGGGGCGCTCACCTATGGCTACACCTTC
17	TRBV18	NA	NA	TRBJ2-1	CASSPTPYGSNRDEQFF	TGTGCCAGCTCACCAACACCGTACGGGAGCAATAGGGATGAGCAGTTCTTC
14	TRBV6-6	NA	NA	TRBJ1-6	CASTDGAGISPLHF	TGTGCCAGCACCGACGGAGCAGGGATCTCACCCCTCCACTTT
14	TRBV2	NA	NA	TRBJ2-1	CASKGDRSYNEQFF	TGTGCCAGCAAGGGGGATCGCTCCTACAATGAGCAGTTCTTC
14	TRBV3-1/TRBV3-2	NA	NA	TRBJ1-2	CASSPGVSGYGYTF	TGTGCCAGCAGCCCAGGGGTTTCAGGGTATGGCTACACCTTC
17	TRBV4-2	few	NA	TRBJ1-1	CASSQDPGGGMNTEAFF	TGTGCCAGCAGCCAAGACCCGGGCGGGGGTATGAACACTGAAGCTTTCTTT
14	TRBV18	once	NA	TRBJ2-5	CASSYGLQGETQYF	TGTGCCAGCTCATATGGGCTTCAGGGGGAGACCCAGTACTTC
13	TRBV5-6	NA	NA	TRBJ2-2	CASSHRGPGELFF	TGTGCCAGCAGCCATAGGGGCCCCGGGGAGCTGTTTTTT
14	TRBV7-2	NA	NA	TRBJ2-1	CASSVVQMSDEQFF	TGTGCCAGCAGCGTAGTCCAAATGAGCGATGAGCAGTTCTTC
14	TRBV3-1/TRBV3-2	NA	NA	TRBJ1-2	CASSQLRLDAGYTF	TGTGCCAGCAGCCAACTCAGACTAGACGCTGGCTACACCTTC
13	TRBV18	NA	NA	TRBJ2-5	CASSPPVQETQYF	TGTGCCAGCTCACCCCCAGTCCAAGAGACCCAGTACTTC
14	TRBV6-5	NA	NA	TRBJ1-1	CASSYSGVNTEAFF	TGTGCCAGCAGTTACTCGGGAGTGAACACTGAAGCTTTCTTT
14	TRBV7-9	NA	TRBD1	TRBJ1-1	CASSVDRDGTEAFF	TGTGCCAGCAGCGTTGACAGGGACGGCACTGAAGCTTTCTTT
14	TRBV19	NA	TRBD1	TRBJ1-5	CASSIGQGGQPQHF	TGTGCCAGTAGTATTGGACAGGGCGGTCAGCCCCAGCATTTT
14	TRBV19	NA	NA	TRBJ2-1	CASSGVALYNEQFF	TGTGCCAGTAGTGGAGTAGCCCTCTACAATGAGCAGTTCTTC
13	TRBV12-3/TRBV12-4	once	NA	TRBJ2-7	CASSTTGGSEQYF	TGTGCCAGCAGTACCACAGGAGGGTCCGAGCAGTACTTC
14	TRBV5-1	few	TRBD1	TRBJ2-7	CASSLDPGTEEQYF	TGCGCCAGCAGCTTGGACCCCGGGACAGAGGAGCAGTACTTC
15	TRBV13	many	TRBD1	TRBJ2-1	CASSSRDRGRYEQFF	TGTGCCAGCAGCAGCCGGGACAGGGGTCGGTATGAGCAGTTCTTC
15	TRBV14	NA	TRBD2	TRBJ2-1	CASSQGGASYNEQFF	TGTGCCAGCAGCCAGGGAGGGGCCTCCTACAATGAGCAGTTCTTC
14	TRBV7-3	NA	NA	TRBJ1-1	CASSLMGTGGEAFF	TGTGCCAGCAGCTTAATGGGCACCGGGGGTGAAGCTTTCTTT
14	TRBV7-2	NA	NA	TRBJ1-1	CASSQDRLNTEAFF	TGTGCCAGCAGCCAAGACAGACTGAACACTGAAGCTTTCTTT
13	TRBV29-1	NA	TRBD1	TRBJ2-2	CSVLQGAAGELFF	TGCAGCGTCTTACAGGGGGCAGCCGGGGAGCTGTTTTTT
15	TRBV4-3	NA	NA	TRBJ1-5	CASSQEAYSNQPQHF	TGCGCCAGCAGCCAGGAGGCATATAGCAATCAGCCCCAGCATTTT
15	TRBV4-2	NA	TRBD2	TRBJ2-2	CASSRAGGSTGELFF	TGTGCCAGCAGCCGAGCGGGAGGGAGCACCGGGGAGCTGTTTTTT
15	TRBV2	NA	TRBD2	TRBJ2-2	CASSFTSGGAGELFF	TGTGCCAGCAGTTTTACTAGCGGGGGGGCCGGGGAGCTGTTTTTT
16	TRBV9	NA	TRBD2	TRBJ2-5	CASSREDGRAEETQYF	TGTGCCAGCAGTAGGGAGGACGGGAGGGCCGAAGAGACCCAGTACTTC
14	TRBV5-6	NA	NA	TRBJ1-2	CASSLESGVRGYTF	TGTGCCAGCAGCTTGGAGTCAGGGGTCAGGGGCTACACCTTC
14	TRBV4-3	NA	NA	TRBJ1-1	CASSQDGGRTEAFF	TGCGCCAGCAGCCAAGATGGGGGGAGAACTGAAGCTTTCTTT
14	TRBV6-2/TRBV6-3	NA	NA	TRBJ2-5	CASSYSSRGETQYF	TGTGCCAGCAGTTACTCGAGCAGGGGTGAGACCCAGTACTTC
16	TRBV5-1	few	NA	TRBJ1-2	CASSLLGDTNVYGYTF	TGCGCCAGCAGCTTGCTTGGGGACACTAACGTCTATGGCTACACCTTC
14	TRBV5-8	NA	NA	TRBJ2-7	CASSLRQGPYEQYF	TGTGCCAGCAGCTTGCGGCAGGGCCCCTACGAGCAGTACTTC
14	TRBV5-1	NA	NA	TRBJ1-1	CASSLSGDGTEAFF	TGCGCCAGCAGCTTGTCGGGGGACGGCACTGAAGCTTTCTTT
11	TRBV6-5	many	NA	TRBJ2-7	CATQQRGEQYF	TGTGCCACTCAGCAAAGGGGCGAGCAGTACTTC
16	TRBV7-3	NA	TRBD2	TRBJ2-3	CASSSGLAGGADTQYF	TGTGCCAGCAGCTCTGGACTAGCGGGGGGAGCAGATACGCAGTATTTT
16	TRBV5-5	few	NA	TRBJ2-1	CASSLGGEGAYNEQFF	TGTGCCAGCAGCTTGGGAGGGGAGGGGGCCTACAATGAGCAGTTCTTC
15	TRBV30	NA	TRBD2	TRBJ2-3	CAWKPLAGLTDTQYF	TGTGCCTGGAAGCCCCTAGCGGGGTTAACAGATACGCAGTATTTT